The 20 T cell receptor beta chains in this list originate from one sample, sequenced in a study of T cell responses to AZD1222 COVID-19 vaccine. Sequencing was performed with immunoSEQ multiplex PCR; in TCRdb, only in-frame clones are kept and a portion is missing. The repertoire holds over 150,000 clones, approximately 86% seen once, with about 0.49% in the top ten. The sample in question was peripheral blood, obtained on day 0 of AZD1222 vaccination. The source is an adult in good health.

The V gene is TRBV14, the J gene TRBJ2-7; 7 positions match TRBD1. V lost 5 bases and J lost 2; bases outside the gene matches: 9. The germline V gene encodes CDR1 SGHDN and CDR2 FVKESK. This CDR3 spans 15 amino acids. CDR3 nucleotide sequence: TGTGCCAGCAGCTCCCTAGGGCAGGGGGCCTACGAGCAGTACTTC. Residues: CASSSLGQGAYEQYF.

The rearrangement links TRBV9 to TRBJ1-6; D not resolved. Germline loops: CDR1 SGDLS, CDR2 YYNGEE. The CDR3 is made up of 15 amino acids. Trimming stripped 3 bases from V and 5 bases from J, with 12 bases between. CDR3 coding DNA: TGTGCCAGCAGCGGACGCACGGCGGATAATTCACCCCTCCACTTT. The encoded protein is CASSGRTADNSPLHF.

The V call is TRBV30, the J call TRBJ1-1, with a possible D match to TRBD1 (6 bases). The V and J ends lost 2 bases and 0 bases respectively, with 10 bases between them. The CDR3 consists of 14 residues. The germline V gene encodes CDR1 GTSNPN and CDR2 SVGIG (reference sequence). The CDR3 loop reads CAWSLTGLNTEAFF. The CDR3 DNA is TGTGCCTGGAGTTTAACAGGGTTGAACACTGAAGCTTTCTTT.

CDR3 residues: CASARTGAGAFF. CDR3 DNA sequence: TGTGCCAGCGCCCGAACAGGGGCAGGAGCTTTCTTT. The genes are TRBV6-5 and TRBJ1-1, with TRBD1 identical over 7 bases. This CDR3 has 12 amino acids. The V gene's germline CDR1 is MNHEY and CDR2 SVGAGI. V was clipped by 8 bases and J by 10 bases; unmatched bases: 10.

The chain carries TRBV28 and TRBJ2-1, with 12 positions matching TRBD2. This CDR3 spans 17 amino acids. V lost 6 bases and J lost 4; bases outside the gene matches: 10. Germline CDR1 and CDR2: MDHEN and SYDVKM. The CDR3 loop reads CASRTSGGTLVYNEQFF. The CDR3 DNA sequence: TGTGCCAGCAGAACTAGCGGGGGGACCCTTGTATACAATGAGCAGTTCTTC.

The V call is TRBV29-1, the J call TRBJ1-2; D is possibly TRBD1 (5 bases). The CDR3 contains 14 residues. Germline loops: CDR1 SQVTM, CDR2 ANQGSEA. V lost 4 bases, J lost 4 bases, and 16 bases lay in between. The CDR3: CSVVRGDRPYGYTF. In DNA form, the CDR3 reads TGCAGCGTTGTAAGGGGAGATCGGCCCTATGGCTACACCTTC.

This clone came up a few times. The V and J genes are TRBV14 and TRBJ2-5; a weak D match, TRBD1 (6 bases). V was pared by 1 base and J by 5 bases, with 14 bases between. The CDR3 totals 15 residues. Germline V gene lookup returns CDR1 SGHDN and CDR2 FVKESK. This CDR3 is CASSQAGSQGETQYF. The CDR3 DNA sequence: TGTGCCAGCAGCCAAGCTGGGTCCCAGGGGGAGACCCAGTACTTC.

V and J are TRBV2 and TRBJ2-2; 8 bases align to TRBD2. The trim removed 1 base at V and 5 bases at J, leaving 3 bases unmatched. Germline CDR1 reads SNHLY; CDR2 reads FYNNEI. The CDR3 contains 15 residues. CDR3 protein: CASSEVAGRTGELFF. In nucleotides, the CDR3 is TGTGCCAGCAGTGAAGTAGCGGGAAGGACCGGGGAGCTGTTTTTT.

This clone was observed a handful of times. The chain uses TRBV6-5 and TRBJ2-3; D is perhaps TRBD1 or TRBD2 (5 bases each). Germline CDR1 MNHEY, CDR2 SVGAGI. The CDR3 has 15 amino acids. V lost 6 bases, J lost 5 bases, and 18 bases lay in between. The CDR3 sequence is CASRLQGWDGDTQYF. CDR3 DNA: TGTGCCAGCAGGCTCCAAGGTTGGGACGGAGATACGCAGTATTTT.

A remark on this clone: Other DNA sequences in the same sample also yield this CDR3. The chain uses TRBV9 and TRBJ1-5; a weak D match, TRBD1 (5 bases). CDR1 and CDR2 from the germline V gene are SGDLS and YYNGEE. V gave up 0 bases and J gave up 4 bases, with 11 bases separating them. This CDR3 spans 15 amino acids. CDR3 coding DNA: TGTGCCAGCAGCGTAGGGGGCGCGGGGAATCAGCCCCAGCATTTT. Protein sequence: CASSVGGAGNQPQHF.

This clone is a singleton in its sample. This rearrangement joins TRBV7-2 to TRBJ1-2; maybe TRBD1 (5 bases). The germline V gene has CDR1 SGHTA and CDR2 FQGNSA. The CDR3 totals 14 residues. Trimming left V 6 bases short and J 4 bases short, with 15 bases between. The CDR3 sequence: CASRVGGSSYGYTF. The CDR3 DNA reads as TGTGCCAGCAGGGTGGGGGGATCGAGCTATGGCTACACCTTC.

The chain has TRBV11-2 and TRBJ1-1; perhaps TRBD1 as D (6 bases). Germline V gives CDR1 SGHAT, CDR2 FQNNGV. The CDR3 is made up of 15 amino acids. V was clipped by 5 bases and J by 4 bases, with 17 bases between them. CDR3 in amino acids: CASSLTGSVGTEAFF. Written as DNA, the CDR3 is TGTGCCAGCAGCCTGACAGGCTCGGTGGGCACTGAAGCTTTCTTT.

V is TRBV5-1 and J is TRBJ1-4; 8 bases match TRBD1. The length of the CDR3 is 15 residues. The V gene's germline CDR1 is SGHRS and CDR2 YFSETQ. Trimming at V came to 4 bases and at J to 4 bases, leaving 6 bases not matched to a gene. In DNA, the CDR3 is TGCGCCAGCAGCCCATTGACAGGGGTTAATGAAAAACTGTTTTTT. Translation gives CASSPLTGVNEKLFF.

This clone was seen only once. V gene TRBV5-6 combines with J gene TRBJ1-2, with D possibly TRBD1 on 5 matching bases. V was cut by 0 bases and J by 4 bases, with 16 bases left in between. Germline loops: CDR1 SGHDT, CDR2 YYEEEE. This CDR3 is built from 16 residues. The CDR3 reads CASSLDGGSKLYGYTF. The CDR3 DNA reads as TGTGCCAGCAGCTTGGACGGGGGAAGTAAACTCTATGGCTACACCTTC.

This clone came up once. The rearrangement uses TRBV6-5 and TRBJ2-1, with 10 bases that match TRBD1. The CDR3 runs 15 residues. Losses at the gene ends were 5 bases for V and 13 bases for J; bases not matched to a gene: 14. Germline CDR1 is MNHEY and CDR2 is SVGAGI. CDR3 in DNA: TGTGCCAGCAGTCTGACCGGGACAGGGGCGCTAGGACAGTTCTTC. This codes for CASSLTGTGALGQFF.

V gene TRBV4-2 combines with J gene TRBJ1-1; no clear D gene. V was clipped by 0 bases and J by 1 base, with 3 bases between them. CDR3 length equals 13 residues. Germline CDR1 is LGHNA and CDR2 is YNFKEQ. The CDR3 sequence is CASSQERNTEAFF. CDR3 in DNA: TGTGCCAGCAGCCAAGAGAGGAACACTGAAGCTTTCTTT.

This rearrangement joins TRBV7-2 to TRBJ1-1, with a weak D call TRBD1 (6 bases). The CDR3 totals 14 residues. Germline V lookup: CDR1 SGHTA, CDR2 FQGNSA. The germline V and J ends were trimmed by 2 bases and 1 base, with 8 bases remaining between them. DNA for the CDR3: TGTGCCAGCAGCTTACAGGGGCAGAACACTGAAGCTTTCTTT. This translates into CASSLQGQNTEAFF.

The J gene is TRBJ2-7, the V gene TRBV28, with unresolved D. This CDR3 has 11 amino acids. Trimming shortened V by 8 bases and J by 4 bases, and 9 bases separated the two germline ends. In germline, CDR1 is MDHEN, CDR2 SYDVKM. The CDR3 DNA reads TGTGCCAGCGGCCCTAGTTACGAGCAGTACTTC. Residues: CASGPSYEQYF.

This CDR3 reads CASTETRQGYNEQFF. CDR3 coding DNA: TGTGCCAGCACCGAAACGAGACAGGGGTACAATGAGCAGTTCTTC. The chain is built from TRBV28 and TRBJ2-1, with 8 bases matching TRBD1. CDR1 MDHEN and CDR2 SYDVKM come from the germline V gene. The CDR3 consists of 15 residues. The trim removed 7 bases at V and 4 bases at J, leaving 9 bases unmatched.

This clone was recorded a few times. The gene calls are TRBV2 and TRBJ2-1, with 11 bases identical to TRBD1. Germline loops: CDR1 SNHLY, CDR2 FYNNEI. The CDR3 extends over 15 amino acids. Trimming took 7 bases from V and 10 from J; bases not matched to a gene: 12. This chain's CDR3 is CASTEWGTGGSEQFF. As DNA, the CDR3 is TGTGCCAGCACCGAGTGGGGGACAGGGGGATCCGAGCAGTTCTTC.